Included here is one T cell receptor beta chain sequence, with context. Antigen specificity is unknown. The entry originates in a study of neoadjuvant anti-PD-1 for oral cavity cancer. At the level of the study: Nivolumab at 3 mg/kg was mostly given biweekly, three to four doses, pre-surgery. Non-progressing patients received a fourth nivolumab dose near day 43, then surgery on days 50-56.

General study findings and limits: Pretreatment Treg/Th17 ratio correlated inversely with post-treatment tumor clonality.

Documented time point: after neoadjuvant nivolumab, at surgical resection. Patients were newly diagnosed with stage II-IVA oral cavity squamous cell carcinoma without prior systemic or radiation treatment. The data were produced by immunoSEQ multiplex PCR, yet TCRdb's version contains in-frame clones alone and is incomplete. Altogether approximately 37,000 clones are present, approximately 40% being singletons, with the ten largest covering roughly 16%. The source material was tumor tissue, sampled after nivolumab (anti-PD-1) treatment. The sequence was obtained from a person between 35 and 79 years old with oral cavity squamous cell carcinoma.

The CDR3 sequence: CASTRDISGELFF. DNA for the CDR3: TGTGCCAGCACCAGGGACATCTCGGGGGAGCTGTTTTTT. This chain connects TRBV5-6 to TRBJ2-2, with D maybe TRBD1 (6 bases). V lost 6 bases and J 8 bases, leaving 14 bases between the germline ends. The CDR3 is 13 amino acids. Germline CDR1 SGHDT, CDR2 YYEEEE. The full variable domain, with the rest looked up from reference TRBV5-6 and TRBJ2-2, is DAGVTQSPTHLIKTRGQQVTLRCSPKSGHDTVSWYQQALGQGPQFIFQYYEEEERQRGNFPDRFSGHQFPNYSSELNVNALLLGDSALYLCASTRDISGELFFGEGSRLTVL.